What follows are 8 T cell receptor beta chains derived from one specimen sequenced in a study of control samples from healthy donors and cancer patients. Libraries were prepared by immunoSEQ multiplex PCR; TCRdb keeps only in-frame clonotypes and omits some of them. This sample has around 150,000 clones, with approximately 96% found just once. Sequenced sample: blood. These receptors were collected from a woman aged 25 to 39 in good health.

In this sample, this clone turned up once. V is TRBV7-9 and J is TRBJ1-4, with 10 bases aligning to TRBD1. V trimming: 5 bases; J trimming: 10 bases; junction bases outside the gene matches: 4. Germline V gene data show CDR1 as SEHNR and CDR2 as FQNEAQ (reference sequence). CDR3 length equals 13 residues. CDR3 residues: CASSPRQGAKLFF. DNA of the CDR3: TGTGCCAGCAGCCCACGACAGGGGGCAAAACTGTTTTTT.

This clone is a singleton in its sample. The chain joins TRBV7-9 to TRBJ2-3; TRBD2 agrees at 7 bases. Trimming removed 6 bases from V and 6 bases from J; junction bases left unmatched: 3. In germline, CDR1 is SEHNR, CDR2 FQNEAQ (reference sequence). This CDR3 is 12 amino acids long. The DNA for the CDR3 is TGTGCCAGCAGTCACGGGGGGGATACGCAGTATTTT. As protein: CASSHGGDTQYF.

The chain combines TRBV7-9 with TRBJ1-6, with D hard to call. Germline CDR1 reads SEHNR; CDR2 reads FQNEAQ (reference sequence). The CDR3 is 8 amino acids. Between the trimmed V and J ends, which lost 5 bases and 19 bases, there was a span of 6 bases. CDR3 sequence (DNA): TGTGCCAGCAGCCCGCCGCACTTT. Translated, it gives CASSPPHF.

This chain joins TRBV28 and TRBJ1-1; no reliable D call. From germline, CDR1 is MDHEN and CDR2 SYDVKM. The V end lost 1 base, the J end lost 7 bases, and 7 bases lay between the germline ends. CDR3 size: 12 residues. CDR3 DNA sequence: TGTGCCAGCAGTTTATTGACAAGTGAAGCTTTCTTT. Amino acid sequence: CASSLLTSEAFF.

V usage is TRBV28 and J usage is TRBJ1-1, with TRBD1 identical over 8 bases. The length of the CDR3 is 15 residues. V was clipped by 6 bases and J by 7 bases; unmatched bases: 13. In germline, CDR1 is MDHEN, CDR2 SYDVKM. The CDR3 DNA reads as TGTGCCAGCAGCCAAACAGGGGGGGGACTTTATGAAGCTTTCTTT. Protein product: CASSQTGGGLYEAFF.

The genes are TRBV2 and TRBJ2-1, with a tentative D call TRBD1 (5 bases). The V and J ends lost 4 bases and 8 bases respectively, with 15 bases between them. The CDR3 has 14 amino acids. The V gene's germline CDR1 is SNHLY and CDR2 FYNNEI. CDR3 coding DNA: TGTGCCAGCAGTGCGGCTAGATGGGGCTATGAGCAGTTCTTC. It translates to CASSAARWGYEQFF.

The chain uses TRBV9 and TRBJ2-5; 7 bases match TRBD1. V was pared by 4 bases and J by 2 bases, with 14 bases of the junction left unmatched. The germline V gene has CDR1 SGDLS and CDR2 YYNGEE. The CDR3 consists of 17 residues. Written as DNA, the CDR3 is TGTGCCAGCAGCCCTGGATCACTAGGGGGCAAACAAGAGACCCAGTACTTC. Protein: CASSPGSLGGKQETQYF. Supplemented by reference TRBV9 and TRBJ2-5, the full variable domain reads DSGVTQTPKHLITATGQRVTLRCSPRSGDLSVYWYQQSLDQGLQFLIQYYNGEERAKGNILERFSAQQFPDLHSELNLSSLELGDSALYFCASSPGSLGGKQETQYFGPGTRLLVL.

The rearrangement links TRBV2 to TRBJ2-3; possibly TRBD2 for D (5 bases). Trimming removed 5 bases at V and 8 bases at J, with 14 bases between. This CDR3 comprises 13 residues. Looked up from germline, CDR1 is SNHLY and CDR2 is FYNNEI. The CDR3: CASSQEGGGTQYF. The CDR3 DNA follows: TGTGCCAGCAGTCAAGAAGGAGGAGGTACGCAGTATTTT.